This T cell receptor (beta chain) was retrieved from a study of cytomegalovirus exposure and HLA in healthy donors. Study conclusions and caveats: Exclusion applied to some V segments, including TRBV6-2 and TRBV6-3, as they were indistinguishable. Common viral pathogens seemed, in a later analysis, to connect with several of the most significant clusters. Some highly shared sequence variants likely arose as a pipeline artifact. Later analysis placed DRB1 highest and HLA-C lowest in TCR association rates, which differed by HLA locus.

Turning to this clone: The antigen remains unidentified.

CDR1 and CDR2 from the germline V gene are LGHNA and YSLEER. This CDR3 has 17 amino acids. Trimming cost V 0 bases and J 3 bases; bases outside gene matches: 8. Primers for the PCR totalled 60 Vbeta and 13 Jbeta. Libraries were prepared by immunoSEQ multiplex PCR; TCRdb keeps only in-frame clonotypes and omits some of them. The top ten clones hold 0.65% of a sample with 150,000 to 200,000 clones, less than 85% of them seen once. The origin of this receptor is a boy younger than 18 in good health and CMV-seronegative. The rearrangement joins TRBV4-3 to TRBJ2-3, with TRBD2 identical over 8 bases. The sequenced material came from PBMCs. The CDR3 nucleotides are TGCGCCAGCAGCCAAGAAATCGGGGCTAGCGGGACAGATACGCAGTATTTT. Translation: CASSQEIGASGTDTQYF.